This T cell receptor beta chain was sequenced for a study of graft-versus-host responses after intestinal transplantation. Sequencing was performed with immunoSEQ multiplex PCR; in TCRdb, only in-frame clones are kept and a portion is missing. The profile shows 80,000 or so clones, approximately 92% of them singletons. There are 14 residues in the CDR3. Germline trimming cut 5 bases from V and 7 bases from J; bases unmatched to any gene: 7. Germline V gives CDR1 SNHLY, CDR2 FYNNEI. The rearrangement joins TRBV2 to TRBJ2-7; 11 nucleotides match TRBD2. The clonotype originates from a human patient who received an intestinal transplant, so some T cells may come from the graft donor. This specimen consisted of PBMCs, obtained 98 days after intestinal transplantation. Written as DNA, the CDR3 is TGTGCCAGCAGTTTTAGCGGGGGGGTAAAAGAGCAGTACTTC. As protein: CASSFSGGVKEQYF.